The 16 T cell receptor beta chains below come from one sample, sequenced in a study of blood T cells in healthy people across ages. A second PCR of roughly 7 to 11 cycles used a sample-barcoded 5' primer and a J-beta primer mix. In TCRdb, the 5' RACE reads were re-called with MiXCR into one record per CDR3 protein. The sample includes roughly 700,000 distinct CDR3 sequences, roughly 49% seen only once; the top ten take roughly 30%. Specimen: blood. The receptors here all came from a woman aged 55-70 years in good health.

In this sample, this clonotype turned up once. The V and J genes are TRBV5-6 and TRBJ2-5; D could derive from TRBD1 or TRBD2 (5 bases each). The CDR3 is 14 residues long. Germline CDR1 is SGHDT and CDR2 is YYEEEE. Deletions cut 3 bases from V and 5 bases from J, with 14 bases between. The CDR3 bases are TGTGCCAGCAGCTCCCGGGAAAGGGGTGAGACCCAGTACTTC. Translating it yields CASSSRERGETQYF. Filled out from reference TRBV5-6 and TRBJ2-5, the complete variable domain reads DAGVTQSPTHLIKTRGQQVTLRCSPKSGHDTVSWYQQALGQGPQFIFQYYEEEERQRGNFPDRFSGHQFPNYSSELNVNALLLGDSALYLCASSSRERGETQYFGPGTRLLVL.

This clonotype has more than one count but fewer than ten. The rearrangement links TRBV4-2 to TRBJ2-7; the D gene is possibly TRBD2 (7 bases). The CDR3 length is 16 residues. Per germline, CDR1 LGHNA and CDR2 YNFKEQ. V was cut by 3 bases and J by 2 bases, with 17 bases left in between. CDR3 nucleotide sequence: TGTGCCAGCAGCCACGACGCGAGGGGGGGACCCTACGAGCAGTACTTC. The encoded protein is CASSHDARGGPYEQYF.

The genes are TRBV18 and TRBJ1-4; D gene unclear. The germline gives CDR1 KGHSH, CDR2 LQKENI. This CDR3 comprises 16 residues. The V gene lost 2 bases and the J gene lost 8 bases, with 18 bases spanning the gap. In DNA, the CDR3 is TGTGCCAGCTCACCAACAAACCTAGGACCGGGAGAAAAACTGTTTTTT. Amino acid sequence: CASSPTNLGPGEKLFF.

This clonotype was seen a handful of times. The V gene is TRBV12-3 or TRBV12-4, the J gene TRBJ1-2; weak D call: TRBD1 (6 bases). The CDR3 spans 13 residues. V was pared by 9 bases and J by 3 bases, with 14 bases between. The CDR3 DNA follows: TGTGCCAGTAAAGAACCAGGGGACTATGGCTACACCTTC. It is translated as CASKEPGDYGYTF.

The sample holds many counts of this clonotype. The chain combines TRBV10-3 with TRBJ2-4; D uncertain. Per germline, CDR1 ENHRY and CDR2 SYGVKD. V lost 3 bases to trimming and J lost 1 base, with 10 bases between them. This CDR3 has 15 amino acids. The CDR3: CAISDGSLAKNIQYF. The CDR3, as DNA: TGTGCCATCAGTGATGGGTCCCTGGCCAAAAACATTCAGTACTTC.

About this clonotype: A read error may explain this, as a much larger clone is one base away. The CDR3 region is CASSDSRIYNEQFF. For the CDR3, the DNA is TGTGCCAGCAGTGACTCGAGGATTTACAATGAGCAGTTCTTC. The J gene is TRBJ2-1, the V gene TRBV6-6; the D is unclear. This CDR3 region has 14 residues. Germline assignment: CDR1 MNHNY and CDR2 SVGAGI (reference sequence).

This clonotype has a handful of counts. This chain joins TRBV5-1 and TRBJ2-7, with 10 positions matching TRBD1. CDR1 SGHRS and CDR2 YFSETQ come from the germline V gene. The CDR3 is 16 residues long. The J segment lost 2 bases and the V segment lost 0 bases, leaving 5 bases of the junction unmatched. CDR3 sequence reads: CASSLEGTGAPYEQYF. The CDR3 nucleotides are TGCGCCAGCAGCTTGGAGGGGACAGGGGCTCCCTACGAGCAGTACTTC.

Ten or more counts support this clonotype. CDR3 loop: CSARDFERTGVHEQYF. DNA for the CDR3: TGCAGTGCTAGAGATTTTGAGAGGACAGGAGTCCACGAGCAGTACTTC. V gene TRBV20-1 combines with J gene TRBJ2-7; 7 bases align to TRBD1. Germline values: CDR1 DFQATT, CDR2 SNEGSKA (reference sequence). This CDR3 is built from 16 residues. Germline trimming cut 0 bases from V and 5 bases from J; bases unmatched to any gene: 13.

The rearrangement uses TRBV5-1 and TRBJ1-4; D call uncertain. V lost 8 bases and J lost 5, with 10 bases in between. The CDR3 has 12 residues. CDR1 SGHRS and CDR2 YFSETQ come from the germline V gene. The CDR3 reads CASKNGNEKLFF. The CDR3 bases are TGCGCCAGTAAAAACGGAAATGAAAAACTGTTTTTT.

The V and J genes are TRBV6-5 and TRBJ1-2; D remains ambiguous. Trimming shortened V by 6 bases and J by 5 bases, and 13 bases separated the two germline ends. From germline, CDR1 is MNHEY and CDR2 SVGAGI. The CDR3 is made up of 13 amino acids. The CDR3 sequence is CASRETDKYGYTF. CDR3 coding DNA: TGTGCCAGCAGGGAAACAGACAAGTATGGCTACACCTTC.

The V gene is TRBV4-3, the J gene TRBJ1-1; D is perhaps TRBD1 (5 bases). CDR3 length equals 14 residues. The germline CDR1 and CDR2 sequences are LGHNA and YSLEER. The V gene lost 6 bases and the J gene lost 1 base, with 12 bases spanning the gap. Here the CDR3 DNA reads TGCGCCAGCAGTCCAGGGAGAGAGAACACTGAAGCTTTCTTT. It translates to CASSPGRENTEAFF.

DNA for the CDR3: TGCAGCGTTGTATCCGGAGAGGGACAGGGGCTTAAGGGTGGCTACACCTTC. It is translated as CSVVSGEGQGLKGGYTF. The rearrangement uses TRBV29-1 and TRBJ1-2, with 10 bases fitting TRBD1. Germline assignment: CDR1 SQVTM and CDR2 ANQGSEA. J lost 7 bases, V lost 4 bases, and 18 bases had no gene match. The CDR3 length is 17 residues.

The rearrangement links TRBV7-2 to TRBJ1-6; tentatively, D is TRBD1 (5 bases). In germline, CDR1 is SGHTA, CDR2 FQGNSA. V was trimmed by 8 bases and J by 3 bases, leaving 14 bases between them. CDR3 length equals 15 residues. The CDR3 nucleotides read TGTGCCAGCCGGGGGGGTCTTCGCTATAATTCACCCCTCCACTTT. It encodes CASRGGLRYNSPLHF.

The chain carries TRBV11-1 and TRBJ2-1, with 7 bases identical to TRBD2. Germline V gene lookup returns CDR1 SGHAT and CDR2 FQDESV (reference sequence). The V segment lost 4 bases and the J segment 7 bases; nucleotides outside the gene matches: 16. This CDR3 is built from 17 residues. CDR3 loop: CASSSDRAGRYRNEQFF. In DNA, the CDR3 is TGTGCCAGCAGCTCGGACCGAGCGGGAAGGTACAGGAATGAGCAGTTCTTC.

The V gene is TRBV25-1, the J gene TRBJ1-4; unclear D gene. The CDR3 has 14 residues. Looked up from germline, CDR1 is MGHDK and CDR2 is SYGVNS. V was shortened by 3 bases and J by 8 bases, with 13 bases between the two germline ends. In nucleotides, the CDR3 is TGTGCCAGCAGTGACTTACTCACCGGGGAAAAACTGTTTTTT. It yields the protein CASSDLLTGEKLFF.

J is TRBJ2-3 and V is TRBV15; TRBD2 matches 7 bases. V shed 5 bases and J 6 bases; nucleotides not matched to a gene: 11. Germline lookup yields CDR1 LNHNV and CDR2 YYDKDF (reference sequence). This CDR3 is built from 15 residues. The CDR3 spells CATSPGAGAADTQYF. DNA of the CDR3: TGTGCCACCAGCCCCGGGGCGGGAGCGGCGGATACGCAGTATTTT.